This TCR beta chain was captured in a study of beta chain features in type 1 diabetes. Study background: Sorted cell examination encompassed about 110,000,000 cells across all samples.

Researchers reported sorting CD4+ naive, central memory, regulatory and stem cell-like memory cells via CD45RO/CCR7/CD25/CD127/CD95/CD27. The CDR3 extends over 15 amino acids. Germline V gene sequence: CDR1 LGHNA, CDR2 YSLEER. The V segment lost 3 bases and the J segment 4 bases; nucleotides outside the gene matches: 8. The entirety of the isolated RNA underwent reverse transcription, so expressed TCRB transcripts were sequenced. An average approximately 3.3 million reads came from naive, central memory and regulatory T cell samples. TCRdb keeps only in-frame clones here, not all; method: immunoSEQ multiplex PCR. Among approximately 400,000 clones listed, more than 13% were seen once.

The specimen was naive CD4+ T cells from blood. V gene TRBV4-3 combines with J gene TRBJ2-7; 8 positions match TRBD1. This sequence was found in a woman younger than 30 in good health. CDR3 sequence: CASSQAGGDGYEQYF. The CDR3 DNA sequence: TGCGCCAGCAGCCAGGCAGGGGGCGACGGTTACGAGCAGTACTTC.